This record looks at one T cell receptor (beta chain) sequence and its context. Its specificity is unknown. Making the TCR beta libraries involved quantitative 5'-RACE with molecular barcodes. TCRdb reanalysed the 5' RACE reads using MiXCR and keeps one entry per CDR3 protein. The sample lists roughly 280,000 distinct CDR3 sequences, 15% to 25% occurring once. The sample comes from a study of CD8 T cells in ankylosing spondylitis. The CDR3 extends over 15 amino acids. Germline V gene sequence: CDR1 DFQATT, CDR2 SNEGSKA (reference sequence). V was pared by 1 base and J by 4 bases, with 16 bases between. Findings and limits, study-wide: Within matched ankylosing spondylitis synovial fluid, disease-linked clones were reportedly significantly enriched. Prior work had noted some motif variants in reactive arthritis blood and synovial fluid.

The chain combines TRBV20-1 with TRBJ1-1, with a possible D match to TRBD1 (5 bases). Sequencing used blood, either unsorted or a sorted T cell fraction (not recorded which). The receptor was derived from a male donor with ankylosing spondylitis or in good health (not recorded which). The CDR3 protein is CSARAPTDIATEAFF. The CDR3 nucleotides read TGCAGTGCTAGAGCCCCAACGGACATAGCCACTGAAGCTTTCTTT.